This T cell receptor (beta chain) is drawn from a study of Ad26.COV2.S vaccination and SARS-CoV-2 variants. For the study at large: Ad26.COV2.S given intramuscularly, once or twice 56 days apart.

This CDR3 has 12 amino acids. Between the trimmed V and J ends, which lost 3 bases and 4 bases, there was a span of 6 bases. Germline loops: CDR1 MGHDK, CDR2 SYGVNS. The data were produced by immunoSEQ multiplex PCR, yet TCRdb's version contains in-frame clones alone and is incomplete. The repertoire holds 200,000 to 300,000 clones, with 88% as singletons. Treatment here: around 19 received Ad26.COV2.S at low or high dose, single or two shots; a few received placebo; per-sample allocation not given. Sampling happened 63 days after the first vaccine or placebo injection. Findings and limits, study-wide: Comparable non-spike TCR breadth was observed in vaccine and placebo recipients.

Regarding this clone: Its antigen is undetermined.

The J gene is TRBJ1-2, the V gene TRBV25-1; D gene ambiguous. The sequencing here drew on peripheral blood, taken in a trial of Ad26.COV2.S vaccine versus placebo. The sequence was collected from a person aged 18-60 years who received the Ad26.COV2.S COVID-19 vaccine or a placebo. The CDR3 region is CASSETSYGYTF. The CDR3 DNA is TGTGCCAGCAGTGAGACGAGCTATGGCTACACCTTC.